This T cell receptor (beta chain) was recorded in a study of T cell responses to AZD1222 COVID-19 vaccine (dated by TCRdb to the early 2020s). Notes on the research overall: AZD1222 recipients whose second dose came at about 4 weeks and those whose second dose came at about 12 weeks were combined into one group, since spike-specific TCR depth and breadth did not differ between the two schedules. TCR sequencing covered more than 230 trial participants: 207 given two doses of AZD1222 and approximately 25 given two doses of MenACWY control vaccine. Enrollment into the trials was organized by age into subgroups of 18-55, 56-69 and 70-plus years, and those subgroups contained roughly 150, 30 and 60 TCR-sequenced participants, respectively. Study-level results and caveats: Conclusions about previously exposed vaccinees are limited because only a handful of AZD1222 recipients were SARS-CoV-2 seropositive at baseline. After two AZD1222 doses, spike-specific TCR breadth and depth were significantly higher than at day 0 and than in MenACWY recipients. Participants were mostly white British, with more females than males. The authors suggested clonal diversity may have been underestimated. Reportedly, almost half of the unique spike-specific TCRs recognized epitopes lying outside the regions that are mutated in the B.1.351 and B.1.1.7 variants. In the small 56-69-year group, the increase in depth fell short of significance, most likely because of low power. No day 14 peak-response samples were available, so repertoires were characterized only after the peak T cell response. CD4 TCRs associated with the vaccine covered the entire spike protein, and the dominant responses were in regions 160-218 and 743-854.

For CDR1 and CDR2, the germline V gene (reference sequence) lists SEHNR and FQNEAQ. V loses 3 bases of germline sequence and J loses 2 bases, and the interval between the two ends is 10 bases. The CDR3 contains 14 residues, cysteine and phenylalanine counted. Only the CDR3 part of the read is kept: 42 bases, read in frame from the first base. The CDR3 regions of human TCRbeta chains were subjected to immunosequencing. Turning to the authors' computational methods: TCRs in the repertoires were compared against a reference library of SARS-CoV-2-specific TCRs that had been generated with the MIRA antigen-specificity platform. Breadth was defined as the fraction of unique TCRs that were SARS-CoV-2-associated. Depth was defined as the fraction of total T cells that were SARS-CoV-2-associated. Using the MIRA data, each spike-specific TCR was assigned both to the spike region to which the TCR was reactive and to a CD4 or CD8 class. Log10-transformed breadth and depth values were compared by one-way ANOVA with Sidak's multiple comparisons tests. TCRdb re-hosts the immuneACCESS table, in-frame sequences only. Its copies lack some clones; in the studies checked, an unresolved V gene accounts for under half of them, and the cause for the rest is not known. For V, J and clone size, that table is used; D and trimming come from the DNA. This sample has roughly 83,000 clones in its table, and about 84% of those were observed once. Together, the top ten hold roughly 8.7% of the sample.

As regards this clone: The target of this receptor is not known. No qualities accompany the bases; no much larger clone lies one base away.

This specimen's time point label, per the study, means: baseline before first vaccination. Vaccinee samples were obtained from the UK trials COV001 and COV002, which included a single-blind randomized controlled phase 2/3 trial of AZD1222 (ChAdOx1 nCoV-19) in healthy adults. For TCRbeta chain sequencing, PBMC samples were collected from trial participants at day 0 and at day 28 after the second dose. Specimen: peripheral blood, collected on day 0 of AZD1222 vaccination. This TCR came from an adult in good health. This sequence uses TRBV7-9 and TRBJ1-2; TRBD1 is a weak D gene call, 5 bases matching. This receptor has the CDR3 CASSFPGRNYGYTF. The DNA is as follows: TGTGCCAGCAGCTTTCCAGGGCGGAACTATGGCTACACCTTC. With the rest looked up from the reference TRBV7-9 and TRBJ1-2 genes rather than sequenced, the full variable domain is DTGVSQNPRHKITKRGQNVTFRCDPISEHNRLYWYRQTLGQGPEFLTYFQNEAQLEKSRLLSDRFSAERPKGSFSTLEIQRTEQGDSAMYLCASSFPGRNYGYTFGSGTRLTVV.